This T cell receptor beta chain was sequenced for a study of cytomegalovirus exposure and HLA in healthy donors. Study information: HLA-typed donors were the source of roughly 85 million unique TCRs held in an early data release.

PCR involved 60 Vbeta and 13 Jbeta primers. Profiling relied on immunoSEQ multiplex PCR, and the TCRdb table lists in-frame clones only, not all of them. Among about 190,000 clones listed, about 80% were seen once. The V gene's germline CDR1 is MNHEY and CDR2 SVGAGI. J gave up 7 bases and V 5 bases, and 3 bases lay outside the gene matches. The CDR3 loop spans 13 amino acids. Source material: PBMCs. The TCR sequence derives from a woman in her thirties or forties in good health and CMV-seronegative. This sequence joins TRBV6-5 and TRBJ1-5, with 9 positions matching TRBD1. CDR3 region: CASSRTGVQPQHF. DNA of the CDR3: TGTGCCAGCAGTCGGACAGGGGTGCAGCCCCAGCATTTT.